These 5 T cell receptor beta chains were all obtained from the same sample, sequenced in a study of CD8+CD57+ T cells in acquired aplastic anemia. Researchers used genomic DNA as the template to profile TCR beta VDJ and CDR3. MiXCR was run by TCRdb on the reads, yielding one entry per CDR3 protein. The sample lists 250,000 to 350,000 distinct CDR3 sequences; 45% to 65% were seen once. The source material was sorted CD4+, CD8+, or CD8+CD57+ T cells (not recorded which) from PBMCs. Receptor source: a human donor with severe aplastic anemia or a healthy control (not recorded which).

The genes are TRBV5-1 and TRBJ1-2; TRBD1 aligns across 7 bases. The trim removed 1 base at V and 4 bases at J, leaving 4 bases unmatched. Looked up from germline, CDR1 is SGHRS and CDR2 is YFSETQ. The CDR3 loop spans 14 amino acids. CDR3 in DNA: TGCGCCAGCAGCTTGTCCGGACAGGCCTATGGCTACACCTTC. This gives the protein CASSLSGQAYGYTF.

The chain employs TRBV29-1 and TRBJ2-3; TRBD1 might be the D (6 bases). V was clipped by 4 bases and J by 3 bases, with 11 bases between them. Germline V gives CDR1 SQVTM, CDR2 ANQGSEA. The CDR3 sequence is 13 residues long. CDR3 in amino acids: CSVGGGPTDTQYF. DNA for the CDR3: TGCAGCGTTGGAGGGGGACCAACAGATACGCAGTATTTT.

The chain recombines TRBV15 with TRBJ1-2; D unclear. The V end lost 4 bases, the J end lost 8 bases, and 11 bases lay between the germline ends. Per the germline V gene, CDR1 is LNHNV and CDR2 is YYDKDF (reference sequence). This CDR3 contains 12 residues. CDR3 sequence: CATSTLLDGYTF. CDR3 sequence (DNA): TGTGCCACCAGCACCTTACTAGACGGCTACACCTTC.

The rearrangement links TRBV10-3 to TRBJ1-2; TRBD1 matches 7 bases. The germline CDR1 and CDR2 sequences are ENHRY and SYGVKD. V was pared by 0 bases and J by 0 bases, with 1 base of the junction left unmatched. The CDR3 extends over 15 amino acids. The CDR3 loop reads CAISESDRPNYGYTF. CDR3 coding DNA: TGTGCCATCAGTGAGTCGGACAGGCCTAACTATGGCTACACCTTC.

The chain links TRBV19 to TRBJ2-7; a weak D match, TRBD2 (7 bases). This CDR3 spans 14 amino acids. The germline V gene has CDR1 LNHDA and CDR2 SQIVND (reference sequence). V gave up 6 bases and J gave up 1 base, with 13 bases separating them. This CDR3 is CASRAGADSYEQYF. In DNA form, the CDR3 reads TGTGCCAGTAGGGCGGGGGCGGATTCCTACGAGCAGTACTTC.